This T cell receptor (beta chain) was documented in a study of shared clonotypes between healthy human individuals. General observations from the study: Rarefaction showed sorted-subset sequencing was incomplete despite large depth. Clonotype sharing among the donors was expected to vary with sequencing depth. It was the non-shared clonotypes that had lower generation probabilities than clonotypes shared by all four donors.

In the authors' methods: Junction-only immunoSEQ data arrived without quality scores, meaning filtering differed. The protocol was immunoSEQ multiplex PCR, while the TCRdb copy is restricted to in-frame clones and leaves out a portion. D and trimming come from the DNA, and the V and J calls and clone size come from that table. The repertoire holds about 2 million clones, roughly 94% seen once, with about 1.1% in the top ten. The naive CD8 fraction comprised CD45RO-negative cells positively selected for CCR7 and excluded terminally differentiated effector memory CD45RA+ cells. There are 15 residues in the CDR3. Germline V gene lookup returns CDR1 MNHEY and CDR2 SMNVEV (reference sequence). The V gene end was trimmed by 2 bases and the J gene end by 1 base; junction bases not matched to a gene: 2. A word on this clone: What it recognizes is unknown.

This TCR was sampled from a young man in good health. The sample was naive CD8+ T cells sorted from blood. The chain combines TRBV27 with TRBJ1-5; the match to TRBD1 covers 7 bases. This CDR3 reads CASSLTGESNQPQHF. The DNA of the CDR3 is TGTGCCAGCAGTTTAACAGGGGAAAGCAATCAGCCCCAGCATTTT.